The present T cell receptor (beta chain) was sequenced within a study of T-cell memory formation after mild COVID-19. Overall study results and limits: The study found balanced CD4/CD8 in clones contracting day 15 to 85 and a CD4+ lean in later expanders. The CD4+ clones that contracted clustered mainly within CM and EM, and the CD8+ clones concentrated in EMRA. Pre-infection memory showed some responding clones, and this suggested that cross-reactive memory joined.

On this clonotype: As yet, its antigen is unknown.

TCRdb redid the calling of the 5' RACE reads with MiXCR, one entry per CDR3 protein. This sample carries a few hundred thousand distinct CDR3 sequences, over 13% of them seen once, and the ten largest clones take about 22%. This CDR3 comprises 14 residues. Germline V gives CDR1 SGDLS, CDR2 YYNGEE. V was cut by 4 bases and J by 8 bases, with 16 bases left in between. The gene calls are TRBV9 and TRBJ1-3; D not resolved. Sequencing was performed on PBMCs or a T cell subset sorted from them (not recorded which). This receptor was taken from a man aged 18 to 30 who had mild COVID-19 (a few samples of this study predate the infection). Cell type and time point are not known. In DNA form, the CDR3 reads TGTGCCAGCAGCCCATATTGGGGTGGGGACACCATATATTTT. As protein: CASSPYWGGDTIYF.